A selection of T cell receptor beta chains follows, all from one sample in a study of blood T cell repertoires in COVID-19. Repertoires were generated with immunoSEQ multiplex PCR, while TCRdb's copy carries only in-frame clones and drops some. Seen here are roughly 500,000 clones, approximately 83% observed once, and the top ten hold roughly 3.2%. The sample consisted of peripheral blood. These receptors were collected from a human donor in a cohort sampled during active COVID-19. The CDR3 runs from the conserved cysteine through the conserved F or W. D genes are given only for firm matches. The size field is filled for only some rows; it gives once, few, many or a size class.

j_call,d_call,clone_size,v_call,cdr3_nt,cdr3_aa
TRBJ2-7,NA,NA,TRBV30,TGTGCCTGGAGTGACAGGGAGCTGTACTTC,CAWSDRELYF
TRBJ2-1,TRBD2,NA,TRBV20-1,TGCAGTGCAAGTACTAGCGGGAGGGCCCTCAATGAGCAGTTCTTC,CSASTSGRALNEQFF
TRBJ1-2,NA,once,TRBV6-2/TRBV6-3,TGTGCCAGCAGTTACTTCATCGGACAGACCCTTTATGGCTACACCTTC,CASSYFIGQTLYGYTF
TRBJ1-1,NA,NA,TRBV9,TGTGCCAGCAGCGTAGACGCAGGGATGCGGGGGACTGAAGCTTTCTTT,CASSVDAGMRGTEAFF
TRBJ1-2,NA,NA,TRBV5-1,TGCGCCAGCAGCATGACGGGACAAAACTATGGCTACACCTTC,CASSMTGQNYGYTF
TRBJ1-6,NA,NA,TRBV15,TGTGCCACCAGCTCGAGGCAGGGGAATTCACCCCTCCACTTT,CATSSRQGNSPLHF
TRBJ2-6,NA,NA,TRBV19,TGTGCCAGTAAAGGGGTCAGCTCTGGGGCCAACGTCCTGACTTTC,CASKGVSSGANVLTF
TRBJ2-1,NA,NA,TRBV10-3,TGTGCCATCGGCGCGGAGAAACTGGACAATGAGCAGTTCTTC,CAIGAEKLDNEQFF
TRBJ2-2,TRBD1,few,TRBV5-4,TGTGCCAGCAGCTTATCCCCGGGACAGGGGGCTTTCGGGGAGCTGTTTTTT,CASSLSPGQGAFGELFF
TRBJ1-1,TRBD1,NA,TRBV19,TGTGCCAGTAGTATAACAGGGGGCACTGAAGCTTTCTTT,CASSITGGTEAFF
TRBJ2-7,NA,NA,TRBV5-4,TGTGCCAGCAGCTTGGCCGGTCGAGCGCCCTACGAGCAGTACTTC,CASSLAGRAPYEQYF
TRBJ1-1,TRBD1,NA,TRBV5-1,TGCGCCAGCAGCTTATTACAAACGACAGGGAGGATGAACACTGAAGCTTTCTTT,CASSLLQTTGRMNTEAFF
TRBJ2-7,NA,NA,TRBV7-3,TGTGCCAGCAGCTTTACACAGGGTCCCTACGAGCAGTACTTC,CASSFTQGPYEQYF
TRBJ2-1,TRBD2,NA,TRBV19,TGTGCCAGTAGTATAACTAGCGGGAGCTCCTACAATGAGCAGTTCTTC,CASSITSGSSYNEQFF
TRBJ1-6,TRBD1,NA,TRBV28,TGTGCCAGCAGTCCCTTCGCAGGGGGGAATTCACCCCTCCACTTT,CASSPFAGGNSPLHF
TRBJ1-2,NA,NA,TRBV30,TGTGCCTGGAGTGTACAGGGAGCCTATGGCTACACCTTC,CAWSVQGAYGYTF
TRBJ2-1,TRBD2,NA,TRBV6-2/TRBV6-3,TGTGCCAGCAGTCCACCCGGACTAGCTTTAGGCGGTGAGCAGTTCTTC,CASSPPGLALGGEQFF
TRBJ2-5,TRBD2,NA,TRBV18,TGTGCCAGCTCTGGAAGACTAGCGGGAGAGGGAGAGACCCAGTACTTC,CASSGRLAGEGETQYF
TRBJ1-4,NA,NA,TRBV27,TGTGCCAGCAGTACGGGGGGGCGGTTAAGACTGTTTTTT,CASSTGGRLRLFF
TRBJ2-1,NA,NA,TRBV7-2,TGTGCCAGCAGCTTAGTGTGGTTGCGCTCCTACAATGAGCAGTTCTTC,CASSLVWLRSYNEQFF
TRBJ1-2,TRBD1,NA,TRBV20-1,TGCAGTGCTAGTCCCGGGACAGGTCCGGGCTATGGCTACACCTTC,CSASPGTGPGYGYTF
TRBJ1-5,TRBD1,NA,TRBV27,TGTGCCAGCAGTCCCCTTGGACAGGGACGGAATCAGCCCCAGCATTTT,CASSPLGQGRNQPQHF
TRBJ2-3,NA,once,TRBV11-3,TGTGCCAGCAGCTTAGATGGAGCTCCTACAGATACGCAGTATTTT,CASSLDGAPTDTQYF
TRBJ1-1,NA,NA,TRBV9,TGTGCCAGCAGCGTAGACCAGGGAAACACTGAAGCTTTCTTT,CASSVDQGNTEAFF
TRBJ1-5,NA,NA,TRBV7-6,TGTGCCAGCAGCTTAGCAGGGGGGGATCAGCCCCAGCATTTT,CASSLAGGDQPQHF
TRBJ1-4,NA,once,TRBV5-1,TGCGCCAGCAGGGCAGGGACTAATGAAAAACTGTTTTTT,CASRAGTNEKLFF
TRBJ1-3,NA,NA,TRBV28,TGTGCCAGCAGTTTGGCACAGGGTATGGGAAACACCATATATTTT,CASSLAQGMGNTIYF
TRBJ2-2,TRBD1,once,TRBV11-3,TGTGCCAGCAGCTTCGACAGGGGGGGAACCGGGGAGCTGTTTTTT,CASSFDRGGTGELFF
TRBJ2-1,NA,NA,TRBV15,TGTGCCACCAGCCGACCCCCCCGGGGCAATGAGCAGTTCTTC,CATSRPPRGNEQFF
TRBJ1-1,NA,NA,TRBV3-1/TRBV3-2,TGTGCCAGCAGCCAGTCCTGGGGGGACACTGAAGCTTTCTTT,CASSQSWGDTEAFF
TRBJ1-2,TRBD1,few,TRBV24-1,TGTGCCACCAGTGATCCGGGACAGAACTATGGCTACACCTTC,CATSDPGQNYGYTF
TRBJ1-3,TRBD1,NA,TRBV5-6,TGTGCCAGCAGCCTTCGGACAGGGACCGGAAACACCATATATTTT,CASSLRTGTGNTIYF
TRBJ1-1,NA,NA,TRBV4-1,TGCGCCAGCAGACCCGGGACACGTAACACTGAAGCTTTCTTT,CASRPGTRNTEAFF
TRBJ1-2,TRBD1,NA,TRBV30,TGTGCCTGGGTGAAGACAGGGCGAGGCTACACCTTC,CAWVKTGRGYTF
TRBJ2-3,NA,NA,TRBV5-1,TGCGCCAGCAGCCCGAACCACGAGAAGGGGCGGACGGACGCAGATACGCAGTATTTT,CASSPNHEKGRTDADTQYF
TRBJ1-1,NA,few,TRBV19,TGTGCCAGTACCCCGAGGGAGGGTAGGGTCACTGAAGCTTTCTTT,CASTPREGRVTEAFF
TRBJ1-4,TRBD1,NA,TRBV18,TGTGCCAGCTCACCAGAAGACAGGGGGCGCTGGGAAAAACTGTTTTTT,CASSPEDRGRWEKLFF
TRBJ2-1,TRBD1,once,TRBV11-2,TGTGCCAGCAGCTTAGGGTCCGGGACAGGGGCCAATGAGCAGTTCTTC,CASSLGSGTGANEQFF
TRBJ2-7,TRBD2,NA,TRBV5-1,TGCGCCAGCAGCTTGGGACTAGCGGGAGGAACCTACGAGCAGTACTTC,CASSLGLAGGTYEQYF
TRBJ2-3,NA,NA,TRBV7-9,TGTGCCAGCAGCCCCCACGAGACGGGAGATACGCAGTATTTT,CASSPHETGDTQYF
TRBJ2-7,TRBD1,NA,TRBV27,TGTGCCAGCAGTTTGAGGAGACAGGGTGGATTCGAGCAGTACTTC,CASSLRRQGGFEQYF
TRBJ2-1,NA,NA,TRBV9,TGTGCCAGCAGCGCGAGATCTTATAATGAGCAGTTCTTC,CASSARSYNEQFF
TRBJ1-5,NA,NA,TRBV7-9,TGTGCCAGCAGGGAGGGAGTGGTCAGCAATCAGCCCCAGCATTTT,CASREGVVSNQPQHF
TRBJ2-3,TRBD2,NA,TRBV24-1,TGTGCCACCAGTGATACCGAAGCGGGAGGGGTTACCGATACGCAGTATTTT,CATSDTEAGGVTDTQYF
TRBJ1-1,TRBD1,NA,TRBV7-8,TGTGCCAGCAGCTTACACCGGGACAGGGGTCTTCGGGACACTGAAGCTTTCTTT,CASSLHRDRGLRDTEAFF
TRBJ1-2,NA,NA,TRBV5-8,TGTGCCAGCACCCGGGCGGCGGGACCCACCGGCGGCTACACCTTC,CASTRAAGPTGGYTF
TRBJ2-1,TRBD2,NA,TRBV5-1,TGCGCCAGCAGCTTGGACGTCGTTAGCGGGATTTACAATGAGCAGTTCTTC,CASSLDVVSGIYNEQFF
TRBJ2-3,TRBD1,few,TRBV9,TGTGCCAGCAGCGTAGGAGGACAGGGGACAGATACGCAGTATTTT,CASSVGGQGTDTQYF
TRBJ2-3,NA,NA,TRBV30,TGTGCCTGGAGTGTAGTATTGGGCTCTGATACGCAGTATTTT,CAWSVVLGSDTQYF